The TCR beta chain under discussion was sequenced for a study of T cell responses to AZD1222 COVID-19 vaccine. General study findings and limits: Donors in the cohort were predominantly white British and more often female, and clonal diversity was possibly underestimated. The repertoires were collected only after the peak T cell response.

Some clones are missing from TCRdb's copy, which holds only in-frame ones; the method was immunoSEQ multiplex PCR. The sample has under 130,000 clones, 88% seen once; the top ten hold 20% to 25%. Of note for this clone: Its target is not known.

Trimming removed 4 bases from V and 3 bases from J, with 5 bases in between. Germline CDR1 KGHDR, CDR2 SFDVKD. This CDR3 spans 12 amino acids. The chain employs TRBV24-1 and TRBJ1-2, with a weak D call TRBD1 (5 bases). The specimen was peripheral blood, collected on day 0 of AZD1222 vaccination. The receptor's source is an adult in good health. CDR3 sequence reads: CATSEGHYGYTF. CDR3 nucleotides: TGTGCCACCAGTGAGGGACACTATGGCTACACCTTC.